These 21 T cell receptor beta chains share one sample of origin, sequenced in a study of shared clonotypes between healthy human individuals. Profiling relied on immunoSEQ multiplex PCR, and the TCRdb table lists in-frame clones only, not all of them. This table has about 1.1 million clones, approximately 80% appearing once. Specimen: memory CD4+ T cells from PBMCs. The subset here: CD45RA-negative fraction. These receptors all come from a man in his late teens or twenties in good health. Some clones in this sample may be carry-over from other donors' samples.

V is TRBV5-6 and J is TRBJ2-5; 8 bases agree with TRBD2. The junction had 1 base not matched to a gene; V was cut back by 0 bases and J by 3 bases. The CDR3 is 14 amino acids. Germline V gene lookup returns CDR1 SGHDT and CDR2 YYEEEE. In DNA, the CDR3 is TGTGCCAGCAGCTTGGCACTAGCGGAAGAGACCCAGTACTTC. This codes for CASSLALAEETQYF.

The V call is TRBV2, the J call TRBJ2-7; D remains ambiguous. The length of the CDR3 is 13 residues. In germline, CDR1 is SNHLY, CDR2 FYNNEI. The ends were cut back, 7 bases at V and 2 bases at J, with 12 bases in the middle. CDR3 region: CASNPDGPYEQYF. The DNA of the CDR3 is TGTGCCAGCAACCCGGACGGTCCCTACGAGCAGTACTTC.

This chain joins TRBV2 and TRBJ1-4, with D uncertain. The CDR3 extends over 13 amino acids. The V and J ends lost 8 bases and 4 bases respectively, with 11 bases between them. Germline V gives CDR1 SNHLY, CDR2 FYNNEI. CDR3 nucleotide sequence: TGTGCCAGCCTCCGGGCCGATAATGAAAAACTGTTTTTT. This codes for CASLRADNEKLFF.

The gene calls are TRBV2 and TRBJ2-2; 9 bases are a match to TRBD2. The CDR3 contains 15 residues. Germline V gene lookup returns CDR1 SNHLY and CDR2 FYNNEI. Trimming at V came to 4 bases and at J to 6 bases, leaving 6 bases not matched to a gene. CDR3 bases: TGTGCCAGCAGTGCGGGCGGGAGGGCCGCCGGGGAGCTGTTTTTT. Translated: CASSAGGRAAGELFF.

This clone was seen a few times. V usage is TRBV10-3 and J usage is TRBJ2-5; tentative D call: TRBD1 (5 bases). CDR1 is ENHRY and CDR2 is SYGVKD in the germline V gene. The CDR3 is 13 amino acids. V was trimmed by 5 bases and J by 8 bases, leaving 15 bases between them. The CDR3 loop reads CAISQDTSGTQYF. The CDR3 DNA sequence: TGTGCCATCAGTCAGGACACCTCAGGCACCCAGTACTTC.

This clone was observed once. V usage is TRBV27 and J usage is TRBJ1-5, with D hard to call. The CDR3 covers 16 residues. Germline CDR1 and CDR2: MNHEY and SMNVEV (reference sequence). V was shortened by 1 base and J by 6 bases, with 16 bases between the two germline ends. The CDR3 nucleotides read TGTGCCAGCAGTTTATTCGGAAACTCCCTCGGTCAGCCCCAGCATTTT. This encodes CASSLFGNSLGQPQHF.

This CDR3 reads CASSLAGRGGEKQYF. The DNA of the CDR3 is TGTGCCAGCAGCTTAGCGGGGCGGGGTGGTGAGAAGCAGTACTTC. The chain links TRBV7-2 to TRBJ2-7; TRBD2 is a possible D gene (6 bases). Germline CDR1 and CDR2: SGHTA and FQGNSA. The V end was cut by 0 bases, the J end by 8 bases, with 17 bases between. This CDR3 is built from 15 residues.

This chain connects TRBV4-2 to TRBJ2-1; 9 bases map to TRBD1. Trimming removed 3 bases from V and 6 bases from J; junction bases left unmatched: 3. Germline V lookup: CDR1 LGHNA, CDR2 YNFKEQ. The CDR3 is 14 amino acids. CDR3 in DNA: TGTGCCAGCAGCCACCAGGGACAGGGCAATGAGCAGTTCTTC. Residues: CASSHQGQGNEQFF.

CDR3 protein: CASSSDRGPYEQYF. In DNA form, the CDR3 reads TGTGCCAGCAGTTCCGACAGGGGACCCTACGAGCAGTACTTC. V and J are TRBV27 and TRBJ2-7; 8 bases align to TRBD1. V shed 4 bases, J shed 2 bases, and the junction held 4 bases outside the gene matches. This CDR3 has 14 residues. The germline V gene has CDR1 MNHEY and CDR2 SMNVEV (reference sequence).

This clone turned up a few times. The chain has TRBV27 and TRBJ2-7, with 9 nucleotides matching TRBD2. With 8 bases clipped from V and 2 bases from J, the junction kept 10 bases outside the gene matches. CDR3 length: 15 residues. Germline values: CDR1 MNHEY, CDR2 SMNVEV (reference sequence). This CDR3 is CASPKAGGPPYEQYF. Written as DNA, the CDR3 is TGTGCCAGCCCCAAGGCGGGAGGGCCTCCCTACGAGCAGTACTTC.

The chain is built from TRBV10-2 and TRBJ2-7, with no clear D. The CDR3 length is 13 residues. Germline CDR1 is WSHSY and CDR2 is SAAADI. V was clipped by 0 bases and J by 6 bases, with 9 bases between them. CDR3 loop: CASSESMGLEQYF. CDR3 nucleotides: TGCGCCAGCAGTGAGTCGATGGGCCTCGAGCAGTACTTC.

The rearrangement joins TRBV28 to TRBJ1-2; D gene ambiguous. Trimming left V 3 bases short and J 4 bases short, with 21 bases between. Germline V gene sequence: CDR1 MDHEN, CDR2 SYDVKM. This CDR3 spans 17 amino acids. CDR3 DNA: TGTGCCAGCAGTTTCCGCCTCCTGATGACGGACCGCTATGGCTACACCTTC. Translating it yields CASSFRLLMTDRYGYTF.

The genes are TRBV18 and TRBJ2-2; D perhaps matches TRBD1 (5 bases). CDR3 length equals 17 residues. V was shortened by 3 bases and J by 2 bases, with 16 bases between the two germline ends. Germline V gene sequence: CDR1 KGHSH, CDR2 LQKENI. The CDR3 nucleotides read TGTGCCAGCTCACCTACTTCCCAGGGAAGAAACACCGGGGAGCTGTTTTTT. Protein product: CASSPTSQGRNTGELFF.

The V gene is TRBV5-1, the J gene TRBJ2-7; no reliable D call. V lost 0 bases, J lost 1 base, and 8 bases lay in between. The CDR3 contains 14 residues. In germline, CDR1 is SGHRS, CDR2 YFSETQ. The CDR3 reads CASSLGWQSYEQYF. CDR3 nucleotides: TGCGCCAGCAGCTTGGGTTGGCAGTCCTACGAGCAGTACTTC. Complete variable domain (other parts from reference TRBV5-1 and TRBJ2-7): KAGVTQTPRYLIKTRGQQVTLSCSPISGHRSVSWYQQTPGQGLQFLFEYFSETQRNKGNFPGRFSGRQFSNSRSEMNVSTLELGDSALYLCASSLGWQSYEQYFGPGTRLTVT.

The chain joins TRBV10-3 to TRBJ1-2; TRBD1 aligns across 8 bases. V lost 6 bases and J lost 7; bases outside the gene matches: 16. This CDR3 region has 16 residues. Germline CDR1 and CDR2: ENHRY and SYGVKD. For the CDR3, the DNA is TGTGCCATCAGATCTAACAGACAGGGGATAGTAGGTGGCTACACCTTC. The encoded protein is CAIRSNRQGIVGGYTF.

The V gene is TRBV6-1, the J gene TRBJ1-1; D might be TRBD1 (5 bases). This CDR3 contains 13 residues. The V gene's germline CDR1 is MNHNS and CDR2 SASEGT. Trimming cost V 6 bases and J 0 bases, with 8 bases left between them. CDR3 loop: CASSRQLNTEAFF. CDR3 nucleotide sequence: TGTGCCAGCAGCAGACAGTTGAACACTGAAGCTTTCTTT.

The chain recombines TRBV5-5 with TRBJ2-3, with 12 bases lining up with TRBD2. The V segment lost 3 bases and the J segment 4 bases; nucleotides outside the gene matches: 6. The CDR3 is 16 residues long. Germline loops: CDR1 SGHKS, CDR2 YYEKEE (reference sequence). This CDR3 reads CASSSAASGRADTQYF. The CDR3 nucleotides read TGTGCCAGCAGCTCTGCGGCTAGCGGGAGGGCAGATACGCAGTATTTT.

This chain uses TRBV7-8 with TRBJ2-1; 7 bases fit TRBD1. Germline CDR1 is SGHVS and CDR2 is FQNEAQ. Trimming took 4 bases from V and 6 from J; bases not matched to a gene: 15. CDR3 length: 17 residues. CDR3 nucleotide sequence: TGTGCCAGCAGCTCCCATCCCTACTCAGACAGGGCCAATGAGCAGTTCTTC. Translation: CASSSHPYSDRANEQFF.

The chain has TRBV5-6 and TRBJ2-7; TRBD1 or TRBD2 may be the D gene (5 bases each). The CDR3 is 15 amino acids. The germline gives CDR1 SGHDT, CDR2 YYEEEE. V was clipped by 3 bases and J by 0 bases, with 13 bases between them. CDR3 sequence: CASSYRDVDSYEQYF. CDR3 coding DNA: TGTGCCAGCAGCTACCGGGACGTAGACTCCTACGAGCAGTACTTC.

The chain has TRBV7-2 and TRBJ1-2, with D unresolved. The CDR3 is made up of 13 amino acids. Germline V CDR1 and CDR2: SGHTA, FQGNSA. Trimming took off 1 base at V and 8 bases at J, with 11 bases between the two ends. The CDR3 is CASSLEVYGGYTF. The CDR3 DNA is TGTGCCAGCAGCTTAGAGGTCTACGGAGGCTACACCTTC. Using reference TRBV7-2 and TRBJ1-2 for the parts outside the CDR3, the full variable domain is GAGVSQSPSNKVTEKGKDVELRCDPISGHTALYWYRQSLGQGLEFLIYFQGNSAPDKSGLPSDRFSAERTGGSVSTLTIQRTQQEDSAVYLCASSLEVYGGYTFGSGTRLTVV.

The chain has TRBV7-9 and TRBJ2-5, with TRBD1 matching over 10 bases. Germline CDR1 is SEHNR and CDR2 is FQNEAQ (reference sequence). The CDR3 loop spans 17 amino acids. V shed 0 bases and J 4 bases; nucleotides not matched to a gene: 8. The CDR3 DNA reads TGTGCCAGCAGCTTAGCGCAGGGACAGGGGCTAGGAGAGACCCAGTACTTC. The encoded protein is CASSLAQGQGLGETQYF.